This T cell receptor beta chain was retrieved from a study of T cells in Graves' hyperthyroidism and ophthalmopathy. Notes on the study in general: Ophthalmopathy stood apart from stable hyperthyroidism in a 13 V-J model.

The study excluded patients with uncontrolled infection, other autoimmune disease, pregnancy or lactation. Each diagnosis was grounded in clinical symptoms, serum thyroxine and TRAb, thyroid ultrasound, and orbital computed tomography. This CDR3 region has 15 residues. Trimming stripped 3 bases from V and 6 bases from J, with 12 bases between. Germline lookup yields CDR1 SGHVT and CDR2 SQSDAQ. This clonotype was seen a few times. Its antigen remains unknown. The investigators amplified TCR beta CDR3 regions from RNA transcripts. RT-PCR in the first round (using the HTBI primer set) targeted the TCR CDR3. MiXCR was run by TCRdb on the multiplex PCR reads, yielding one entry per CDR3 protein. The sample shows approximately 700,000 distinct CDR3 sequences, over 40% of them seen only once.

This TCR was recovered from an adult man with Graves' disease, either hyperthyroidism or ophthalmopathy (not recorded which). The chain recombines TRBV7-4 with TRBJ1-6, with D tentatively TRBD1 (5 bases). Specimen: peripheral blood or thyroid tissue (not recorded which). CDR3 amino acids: CASSLQGLFNSPLHF. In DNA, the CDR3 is TGTGCCAGCAGCTTGCAGGGTTTATTTAATTCACCCCTCCACTTT.